This TCR beta chain was obtained from a study of radiation and T cells in renal cell carcinoma (dated by TCRdb to 2018 to 2021). A note on the overall study: The samples were drawn from a clinical trial, where primary renal cell carcinomas were treated with 15 Gy of stereotactic body radiation therapy and then removed by nephrectomy 4 weeks afterward. TCR beta sequencing covered around 50 samples in total, comprising around 25 tumors and about 27 peripheral blood samples. In the 55 or so samples combined, some 4 million unique CDR3 nucleotide sequences were found, encoding 2 million to 3 million unique CDR3 amino acid sequences.

About this clone: The antigen it recognizes is unknown. Per-base quality was not reported, and no clone a single base away is much larger than it.

The CDR3 starts with the cysteine, ends with the phenylalanine, and has 15 residues. Only the CDR3 region is kept as DNA, spanning 45 bases read in frame from base 1. The germline V gene provides CDR1 SGHRS and CDR2 YFSETQ. Trimmed from V: 0 bases; trimmed from J: 4 bases; junction bases lacking a gene match: 4. The time point label on this specimen signifies: baseline pretreatment blood. Read against the paper, the sample's treatment or condition label means: 15 Gy SBRT to primary tumor, nephrectomy 4 weeks later. Serial peripheral blood from radiation-treated patients was sampled at baseline, 2 weeks and 4 weeks after SBRT to track tumor-enriched clonotypes. Every patient had renal cell carcinoma of clear cell pathology. The QIAamp DNA Blood Mini Kit (Qiagen) was used to prepare genomic DNA for TCR sequencing. The analyses included just those samples that passed every quality control check. Broad study findings and their caveats: Because no pretreatment tumor biopsies were available, whether clonotypes were present in the tumor at baseline could not be determined. An increase in top tumor clonotypes in blood was observed from baseline to 2 weeks post-radiation, followed by contraction by 4 weeks, which was taken to suggest transient expansion of tumor-resident clones. Tracking of blood repertoire dynamics stopped at three to five weeks after treatment, with no follow-up past that point. Because the trial had a single-armed design, the trial could not examine how radiation dose or scheduling affected the TCR repertoire.

The immunoSEQ kit was used, according to the manufacturer's recommendations, to generate TCR beta libraries from genomic DNA. To prepare libraries, a first multiplex PCR with proprietary primers was run, followed by a second PCR that added unique barcodes, and a bead cleanup was done after each round. Each sample batch included a kit-provided positive control reaction and a negative control reaction. The final libraries were assessed on an Agilent 4200 TapeStation D1000 ScreenTape, pooled by volume, and quantified by qPCR. Sequencing was performed on an Illumina NextSeq500 with a MidOutput 150-cycle cartridge, and 156 Read1 and 15 Index1 cycles were run with kit custom primers. The pooled library was loaded at approximately 0.97 pM with about 20% PhiX control spiked in. The study's processing was this. The vendor-processed data were analyzed in R, and a clonotype was defined as all T cells that share the same CDR3 nucleotide sequence. For clone abundance analyses, frequencies were normalized to the 10,000 most abundant clones in each sample. Public T cell clones, averaging fewer than five per sample, were removed before analysis. Tumor-enriched clonotypes and baseline blood-enriched clonotypes were defined as those with an abundance difference of at least 32-fold between compartments. Clonotypes expanded or contracted between blood time points were identified with a beta-binomial differential abundance model. Tumor-blood repertoire similarity was measured with the Baroni-Urbani and Buser coefficient, and group comparisons used two-tailed Wilcoxon tests in R. TCRdb mirrors the immuneACCESS table, restricted to in-frame sequences. Some clones are absent from its copies; in checked studies, under half trace to an unresolved V gene, and the reason for the others is unknown. Clonal size and the V and J genes are those of that table, whereas D and trimming came from the DNA. The sample data list just over 95,000 clones, and 86% of these were observed just once. The top ten clones comprise approximately 8.4% of the sample.

Material: blood, obtained from a patient whose treatment included radiotherapy and nephrectomy. The clonotype comes from a man in his fifties or sixties with renal cell carcinoma. The rearranged segments are TRBV5-1 and TRBJ2-3, and 8 junction bases match TRBD1. The DNA sequence is as follows: TGCGCCAGCAGCTTGGGGACAGGGTCGGCAGATACGCAGTATTTT. Translated, it reads CASSLGTGSADTQYF.